These 27 T cell receptor beta chains were sequenced from one sample in a study of beta chain features in type 1 diabetes. Every isolated RNA sample was fully reverse transcribed, so sequencing captured expressed TCRB transcripts. TCRdb's table, derived via immunoSEQ multiplex PCR, lists solely in-frame clones and lacks some. The profile shows around 160,000 clones, 40% to 60% of them singletons. Sequenced input: Tregs from blood. The receptors here all came from a man younger than 35 in good health.

The chain recombines TRBV7-3 with TRBJ2-7; 12 nucleotides line up with TRBD1. In germline, CDR1 is SGHTA, CDR2 FQGTGA. The CDR3 totals 16 residues. J was trimmed by 4 bases and V by 2 bases; bases with no gene match: 6. Written as DNA, the CDR3 is TGTGCCAGCAGCTTATCGGGACAGGGGGCTCCATACGAGCAGTACTTC. Its protein is CASSLSGQGAPYEQYF.

The gene calls are TRBV4-3 and TRBJ1-2; D perhaps matches TRBD1 (5 bases). Germline CDR1 reads LGHNA; CDR2 reads YSLEER. The CDR3 totals 14 residues. The V end was cut by 1 base, the J end by 4 bases, with 10 bases between. CDR3 sequence reads: CASSQGGGAYGYTF. DNA of the CDR3: TGCGCCAGCAGCCAAGGGGGAGGGGCCTATGGCTACACCTTC.

The J gene is TRBJ2-6, the V gene TRBV27; 10 nucleotides match TRBD1. The germline CDR1 and CDR2 sequences are MNHEY and SMNVEV (reference sequence). The CDR3 is 18 residues long. With 4 bases clipped from V and 2 bases from J, the junction kept 8 bases outside the gene matches. The chain's CDR3 is CASSWDRGDFTGANVLTF. For the CDR3, the DNA is TGTGCCAGCAGTTGGGACAGGGGTGATTTTACTGGGGCCAACGTCCTGACTTTC.

Only one count was recorded for this clone. This chain joins TRBV9 and TRBJ2-5, with 8 positions matching TRBD1. The CDR3 has 14 amino acids. The germline CDR1 and CDR2 sequences are SGDLS and YYNGEE. V lost 6 bases, J lost 5 bases, and 9 bases stayed unmatched. The CDR3 nucleotides read TGTGCCAGCAACGGACAGGGCCTGGCGGAGACCCAGTACTTC. Translation gives CASNGQGLAETQYF.

The chain uses TRBV10-3 and TRBJ2-1; TRBD2 might be the D (7 bases). The CDR3 contains 15 residues. The V gene lost 3 bases and the J gene lost 5 bases, with 14 bases spanning the gap. Germline V lookup: CDR1 ENHRY, CDR2 SYGVKD. The CDR3 protein is CAISDSGGVNNEQFF. In nucleotides, the CDR3 is TGTGCCATCAGTGACTCGGGGGGCGTCAACAATGAGCAGTTCTTC.

The chain carries TRBV11-2 and TRBJ2-1; maybe TRBD2 (5 bases). This CDR3 contains 16 residues. Germline loops: CDR1 SGHAT, CDR2 FQNNGV. The V end lost 5 bases, the J end lost 2 bases, and 16 bases lay between the germline ends. CDR3 sequence: CASSVGRGGAYNEQFF. In DNA form, the CDR3 reads TGTGCCAGCAGCGTTGGACGGGGTGGGGCCTACAATGAGCAGTTCTTC.

Only a few counts were recorded for this clone. This chain links TRBV11-2 with TRBJ2-1; a possible D gene is TRBD1 (5 bases). CDR3 length: 15 residues. Germline V lookup: CDR1 SGHAT, CDR2 FQNNGV. V lost 1 base and J 3 bases, leaving 10 bases between the germline ends. CDR3 sequence (DNA): TGTGCCAGCAGCTTAGGTCAGGGCAACTACAATGAGCAGTTCTTC. It yields the protein CASSLGQGNYNEQFF.

This clone was observed a handful of times. The rearrangement links TRBV6-1 to TRBJ2-2; D is uncertain. The germline gives CDR1 MNHNS, CDR2 SASEGT. The germline V and J ends were trimmed by 8 bases and 4 bases, with 14 bases remaining between them. The CDR3 runs 14 residues. DNA for the CDR3: TGTGCCAGCCGCAAGACAAGGCCCACCGGGGAGCTGTTTTTT. Protein product: CASRKTRPTGELFF.

As concerns this clone: This sample includes further DNA sequences coding for the same CDR3. V gene TRBV5-1 combines with J gene TRBJ2-7, with TRBD2 matching over 15 bases. The V gene's germline CDR1 is SGHRS and CDR2 YFSETQ. With 4 bases clipped from V and 3 bases from J, the junction kept 2 bases outside the gene matches. The CDR3 extends over 15 amino acids. Here the CDR3 reads CASSRGLAGGYEQYF. CDR3 coding DNA: TGCGCCAGCAGCAGGGGACTAGCGGGGGGCTACGAGCAGTACTTC. Supplemented by reference TRBV5-1 and TRBJ2-7, the full variable domain reads KAGVTQTPRYLIKTRGQQVTLSCSPISGHRSVSWYQQTPGQGLQFLFEYFSETQRNKGNFPGRFSGRQFSNSRSEMNVSTLELGDSALYLCASSRGLAGGYEQYFGPGTRLTVT.

The chain recombines TRBV7-3 with TRBJ2-3; 11 bases map to TRBD2. V shed 0 bases, J shed 5 bases, and the junction held 4 bases outside the gene matches. This CDR3 has 16 amino acids. CDR1 is SGHTA, CDR2 FQGTGA, per germline. DNA of the CDR3: TGTGCCAGCAGCTTAACTAGCGGGAGGGCCGGAGATACGCAGTATTTT. Amino acids: CASSLTSGRAGDTQYF.

This clone was counted a few times. This chain links TRBV7-2 with TRBJ2-5; 15 nucleotides agree with TRBD2. Germline CDR1 is SGHTA and CDR2 is FQGNSA. The CDR3 runs 18 residues. The junction had 12 bases not matched to a gene; V was cut back by 5 bases and J by 5 bases. The CDR3 loop reads CASSRGLAGGPSLETQYF. The CDR3 DNA reads as TGTGCCAGCAGCCGAGGACTAGCGGGGGGGCCGTCGTTGGAGACCCAGTACTTC.

The genes are TRBV6-9 and TRBJ2-6; maybe TRBD2 (7 bases). This CDR3 spans 18 amino acids. V shed 7 bases and J shed 0 bases, with 19 bases lying between them. Germline V gives CDR1 MNHGY, CDR2 SVAAGI. CDR3 DNA sequence: TGTGCCAGCAATATCGGGGGGCGCTTTTCCTCTGGGGCCAACGTCCTGACTTTC. Its protein product is CASNIGGRFSSGANVLTF.

The rearrangement uses TRBV5-6 and TRBJ2-6; no clear D. The CDR3 consists of 15 residues. Germline CDR1 SGHDT, CDR2 YYEEEE. Trimming pared 2 bases from V and 4 bases from J, leaving 10 bases between. CDR3 protein: CASSFDQAGANVLTF. The DNA of the CDR3 is TGTGCCAGCAGCTTTGACCAGGCGGGGGCCAACGTCCTGACTTTC.

Concerning this clone itself: The sample carries other DNA sequences with the same CDR3. The V and J genes are TRBV11-2 and TRBJ1-1, with 7 positions matching TRBD1. This CDR3 is built from 14 residues. The V and J ends lost 5 bases and 5 bases, in that order; junction bases with no gene match: 8. Germline V gene sequence: CDR1 SGHAT, CDR2 FQNNGV. The CDR3 nucleotides read TGTGCCAGCAGCCCCCGGACAGGTAGTACTGAAGCTTTCTTT. Its protein is CASSPRTGSTEAFF.

The chain is built from TRBV7-9 and TRBJ2-6; D not resolved. The V end was cut by 2 bases, the J end by 0 bases, with 8 bases between. Germline lookup yields CDR1 SEHNR and CDR2 FQNEAQ (reference sequence). The CDR3 is 16 amino acids. CDR3 sequence: CASSLSGSSGANVLTF. DNA of the CDR3: TGTGCCAGCAGCTTATCAGGAAGCTCTGGGGCCAACGTCCTGACTTTC. The full variable domain, with the rest looked up from reference TRBV7-9 and TRBJ2-6, is DTGVSQNPRHKITKRGQNVTFRCDPISEHNRLYWYRQTLGQGPEFLTYFQNEAQLEKSRLLSDRFSAERPKGSFSTLEIQRTEQGDSAMYLCASSLSGSSGANVLTFGAGSRLTVL.

In nucleotides, the CDR3 is TGTGCCAGCAGCGTAGGTAGCGGCTTCTCCTACGAGCAGTACTTC. This encodes CASSVGSGFSYEQYF. This chain joins TRBV9 and TRBJ2-7; the D gene is possibly TRBD2 (6 bases). This CDR3 spans 15 amino acids. CDR1 is SGDLS and CDR2 is YYNGEE in the germline V gene. With 0 bases removed from V and 0 bases from J, the gap between germline ends came to 10 bases.

The chain employs TRBV7-2 and TRBJ2-3; D gene ambiguous. CDR3 length equals 13 residues. Germline CDR1 SGHTA, CDR2 FQGNSA. V was shortened by 3 bases and J by 2 bases, with 6 bases between the two germline ends. CDR3 in DNA: TGTGCCAGCAGCTTCCTTCTCACAGATACGCAGTATTTT. It specifies CASSFLLTDTQYF.

The rearrangement uses TRBV7-9 and TRBJ2-7, with TRBD2 matching over 10 bases. V shed 5 bases and J 3 bases; nucleotides not matched to a gene: 7. Per germline, CDR1 SEHNR and CDR2 FQNEAQ (reference sequence). The CDR3 consists of 15 residues. The CDR3 here is CASSQDQRGGYEQYF. In nucleotides, the CDR3 is TGTGCCAGCAGCCAAGACCAGCGGGGGGGCTACGAGCAGTACTTC.

This clone came up a few times. The chain joins TRBV7-9 to TRBJ1-2; TRBD1 matches 7 bases. In germline, CDR1 is SEHNR, CDR2 FQNEAQ (reference sequence). V gave up 5 bases and J gave up 4 bases; unmatched junction bases: 7. This CDR3 spans 14 amino acids. The CDR3 spells CASSIQGTAYGYTF. In DNA form, the CDR3 reads TGTGCCAGCAGCATACAGGGGACGGCCTATGGCTACACCTTC.

V and J are TRBV28 and TRBJ1-1; 7 bases are shared with TRBD1. In germline, CDR1 is MDHEN, CDR2 SYDVKM. V trimming: 5 bases; J trimming: 1 base; junction bases outside the gene matches: 13. CDR3 size: 17 residues. The CDR3: CASSADFGDRRNTEAFF. The DNA for the CDR3 is TGTGCCAGCAGTGCGGATTTCGGGGACAGAAGGAACACTGAAGCTTTCTTT.

This clone was observed a few times. This chain uses TRBV9 with TRBJ2-1, with 8 bases aligning to TRBD2. Unmatched junction bases numbered 9, after V lost 3 bases and J lost 4 bases. CDR3 size: 16 residues. CDR1 and CDR2 from the germline V gene are SGDLS and YYNGEE. CDR3 region: CASSAPPGGGYNEQFF. CDR3 bases: TGTGCCAGCAGCGCACCCCCCGGCGGGGGGTACAATGAGCAGTTCTTC.

This chain connects TRBV11-2 to TRBJ2-1; 8 nucleotides match TRBD2. V gave up 5 bases and J gave up 0 bases; unmatched junction bases: 6. CDR3 length: 16 amino acids. The germline CDR1 and CDR2 sequences are SGHAT and FQNNGV. The CDR3 nucleotides are TGTGCCAGCAGCCCGCGGGGGGCGAGCTCCTACAATGAGCAGTTCTTC. Residues: CASSPRGASSYNEQFF.

This chain connects TRBV30 to TRBJ2-6; D remains ambiguous. V was shortened by 0 bases and J by 0 bases, with 6 bases between the two germline ends. In germline, CDR1 is GTSNPN, CDR2 SVGIG (reference sequence). CDR3 length: 15 residues. CDR3 bases: TGTGCCTGGAGTGTACGGAGCTCTGGGGCCAACGTCCTGACTTTC. Translated, it gives CAWSVRSSGANVLTF.

This clone has only a few counts. CDR3 nucleotides: TGCGCCAGCAGACCGGGACAGGGGGCGATCAATGAGCAGTTCTTC. It yields the protein CASRPGQGAINEQFF. This chain links TRBV5-1 with TRBJ2-1; 12 bases line up with TRBD1. Looked up from germline, CDR1 is SGHRS and CDR2 is YFSETQ. V shed 5 bases and J 6 bases; nucleotides not matched to a gene: 6. The CDR3 extends over 15 amino acids.

The chain recombines TRBV28 with TRBJ2-7; 8 bases are shared with TRBD1. The CDR3 loop spans 12 amino acids. With 8 bases clipped from V and 3 bases from J, the junction kept 3 bases outside the gene matches. CDR1 and CDR2 from the germline V gene are MDHEN and SYDVKM. The CDR3 sequence: CASCGQGYEQYF. CDR3 sequence (DNA): TGTGCCAGCTGCGGACAGGGCTACGAGCAGTACTTC.

Only a few counts were recorded for this clone. The chain recombines TRBV7-9 with TRBJ2-3, with TRBD2 matching over 11 bases. There are 17 residues in the CDR3. Germline trimming cut 5 bases from V and 2 bases from J; bases unmatched to any gene: 9. The germline V gene has CDR1 SEHNR and CDR2 FQNEAQ (reference sequence). Written as DNA, the CDR3 is TGTGCCAGCAGCATCAAGACTAGCGGGGCGATCACAGATACGCAGTATTTT. This sequence encodes CASSIKTSGAITDTQYF.

With respect to this clone: Other DNA sequences in the sample encode the same CDR3. The chain employs TRBV30 and TRBJ1-1; no clear D gene. This CDR3 has 13 residues. Germline V gives CDR1 GTSNPN, CDR2 SVGIG (reference sequence). V was cut by 1 base and J by 3 bases, with 9 bases left in between. CDR3 sequence (DNA): TGTGCCTGGAGTGGACGGAGATACACTGAAGCTTTCTTT. Translated: CAWSGRRYTEAFF.